This T cell receptor beta chain was captured by sequencing in a study of CD4 and CD8 cells across lung adenocarcinoma regions. TCRdb fed the PCR reads into MiXCR, producing one record per CDR3 protein. The sample carries roughly 8,000 distinct CDR3 sequences, about 48% recorded once. V lost 5 bases to trimming and J lost 4 bases; unmatched junction nucleotides: 8. Germline assignment: CDR1 SGHNT and CDR2 YENEEA. The CDR3 runs to 15 residues. The patients had localized lung adenocarcinoma, a non-small cell subtype. Worth noting for this clonotype: Possible read error: a much larger clone is one base away. This CDR3 fails to terminate in the conserved phenylalanine or tryptophan, so it likely reflects a read error.

Material: CD8+ T cells from the center of a lung tumor. The genes are TRBV11-3 and TRBJ2-1; 7 bases line up with TRBD2. This clonotype was sampled from a male donor with lung adenocarcinoma. The CD4 and CD8 labels of this study may be unreliable. CDR3 nucleotides: TGTGCCAGCAGCCCAAACGGCGGGGGATACAATGAGCAGTTCTTA. Translated: CASSPNGGGYNEQFL.